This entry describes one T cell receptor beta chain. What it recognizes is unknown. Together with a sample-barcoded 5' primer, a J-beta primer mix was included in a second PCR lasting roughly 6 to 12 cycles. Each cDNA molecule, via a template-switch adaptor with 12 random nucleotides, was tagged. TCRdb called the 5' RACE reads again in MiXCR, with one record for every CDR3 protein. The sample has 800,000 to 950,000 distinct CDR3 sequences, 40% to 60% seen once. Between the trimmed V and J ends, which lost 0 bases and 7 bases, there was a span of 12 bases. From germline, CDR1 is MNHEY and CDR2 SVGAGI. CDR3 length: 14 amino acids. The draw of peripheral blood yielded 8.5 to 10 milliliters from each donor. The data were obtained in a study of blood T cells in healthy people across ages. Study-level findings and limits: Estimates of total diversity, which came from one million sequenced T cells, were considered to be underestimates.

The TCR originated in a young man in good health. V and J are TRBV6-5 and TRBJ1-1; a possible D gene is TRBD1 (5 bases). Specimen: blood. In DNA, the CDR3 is TGTGCCAGCAGTTACTCGGGGGGAAGAGATGAAGCTTTCTTT. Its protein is CASSYSGGRDEAFF.